This T cell receptor beta chain was identified in a study of PD-L1 blockade in urothelial cancer. Study-wide background: Blood underwent analysis 3 weeks (second dose) and 6 weeks after treatment began. The study's findings and limits: Those with durable benefit had larger increases in tumor-associated blood clones at 3 weeks.

Every PCR got spiked synthetic TCR analog templates. The table came from immunoSEQ multiplex PCR; TCRdb's copy has only in-frame clones and leaves some out. The sample includes 45,000 to 50,000 clones, approximately 78% of them seen just once. For this clone: Its target is not known.

The CDR3 loop spans 14 amino acids. Germline loops: CDR1 SGHKS, CDR2 YYEKEE (reference sequence). V was shortened by 4 bases and J by 4 bases, with 15 bases between the two germline ends. Time point meaning: peripheral blood 6 weeks after treatment start. V gene TRBV5-5 combines with J gene TRBJ2-7; a weak D match, TRBD2 (6 bases). The receptor comes from a man aged 65-85 years with urothelial cancer. Material: PBMCs, obtained around atezolizumab (anti-PD-L1) treatment. The CDR3 bases are TGTGCCAGCAGCGACACAGCGGGCGCTTACGAGCAGTACTTC. It yields the protein CASSDTAGAYEQYF.